The sequence of this T cell receptor beta chain was determined in a study of patients and donors after allogeneic stem cell transplantation. This clonotype was detected a few times. One entry per CDR3 protein, called by TCRdb with MiXCR from the RT-PCR reads. The sample carries tens of thousands of distinct CDR3 sequences, around 5% recorded once. This CDR3 has 14 amino acids. V was trimmed by 4 bases and J by 4 bases, leaving 12 bases between them. Germline V CDR1 and CDR2: SGHTS, YDEGEE. The chain joins TRBV5-8 to TRBJ1-5; maybe TRBD1 (6 bases). This TCR derives from a human donor who was either an allogeneic HSCT recipient or a stem cell or donor lymphocyte infusion donor (not recorded which). It is not recorded whose cells these are; they may come from a transplant donor. Sequencing was performed on blood, either unsorted or a sorted T cell fraction (not recorded which). The CDR3 protein is CASSLQGWNQPQHF. The CDR3 coding sequence is TGTGCCAGCAGCCTACAGGGTTGGAATCAGCCCCAGCATTTT.